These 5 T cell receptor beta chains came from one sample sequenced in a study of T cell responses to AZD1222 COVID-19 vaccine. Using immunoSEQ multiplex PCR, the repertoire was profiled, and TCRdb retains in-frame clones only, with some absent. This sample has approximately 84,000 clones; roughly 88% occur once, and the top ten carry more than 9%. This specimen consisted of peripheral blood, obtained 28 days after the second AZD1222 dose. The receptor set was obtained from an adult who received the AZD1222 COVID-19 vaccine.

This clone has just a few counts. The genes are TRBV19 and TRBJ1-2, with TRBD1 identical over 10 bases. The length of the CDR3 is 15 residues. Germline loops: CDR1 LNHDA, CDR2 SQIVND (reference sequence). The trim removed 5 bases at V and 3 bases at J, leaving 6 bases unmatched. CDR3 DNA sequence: TGTGCCAGTAGTCGACCGGGACAGGGGTACTATGGCTACACCTTC. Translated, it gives CASSRPGQGYYGYTF.

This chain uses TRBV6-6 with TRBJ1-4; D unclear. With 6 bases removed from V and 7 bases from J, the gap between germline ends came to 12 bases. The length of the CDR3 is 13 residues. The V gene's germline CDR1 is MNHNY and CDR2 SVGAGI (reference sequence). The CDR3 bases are TGTGCCAGCAGACCTGACAATAGTGAAAAACTGTTTTTT. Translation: CASRPDNSEKLFF.

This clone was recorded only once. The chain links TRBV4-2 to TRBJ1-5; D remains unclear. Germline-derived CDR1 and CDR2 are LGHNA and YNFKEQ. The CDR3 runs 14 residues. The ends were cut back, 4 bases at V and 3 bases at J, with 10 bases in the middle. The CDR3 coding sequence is TGTGCCAGCAGCCCATTCACAGTCAATCAGCCCCAGCATTTT. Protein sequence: CASSPFTVNQPQHF.

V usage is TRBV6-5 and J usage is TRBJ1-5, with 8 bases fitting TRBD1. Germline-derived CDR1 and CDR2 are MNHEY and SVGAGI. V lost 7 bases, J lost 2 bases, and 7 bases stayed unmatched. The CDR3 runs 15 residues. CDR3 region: CASTLTGGGNQPQHF. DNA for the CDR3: TGTGCCAGCACCCTTACAGGGGGAGGCAATCAGCCCCAGCATTTT.

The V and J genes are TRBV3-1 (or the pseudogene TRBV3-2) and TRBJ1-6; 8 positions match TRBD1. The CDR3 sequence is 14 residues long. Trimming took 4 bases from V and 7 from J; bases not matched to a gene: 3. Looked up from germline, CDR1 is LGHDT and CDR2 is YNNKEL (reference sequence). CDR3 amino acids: CASSPWTGNSPLHF. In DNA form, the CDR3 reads TGTGCCAGCAGCCCTTGGACAGGGAATTCACCCCTCCACTTT.